One T cell receptor beta chain is described in this entry. This clonotype was recorded a few times. Its binding antigen is unknown. The sample holds no much larger clone one base away, and base qualities are not on file. Synthesis of TCR cDNA relied on 5'RACE template switching, a step that introduced a universal primer site along with unique molecular identifiers. Priming of cDNA synthesis was performed from both the TCR alpha and TCR beta constant segments. Library amplification involved two PCR steps, and the second step added sample barcodes and sequencing adapters. Sequencing of the libraries was done on either Illumina HiSeq 2500 (2x100 bp) or NovaSeq (2x150 bp). As for the original processing: Reads were demultiplexed and collapsed into UMI consensus sequences with MIGEC, and V(D)J alignment was performed with MiXCR. Clonotypes responding to the vaccine were identified with edgeR on replicate PBMC samples, with the criteria of FDR below 0.01 and a log2 fold change above 5 up to day 15. Each bulk clonotype was labeled CD4 or CD8 based on which sequenced repertoire, CD4 or CD8, contained the clonotype at higher abundance. The raw public data were reprocessed by TCRdb itself: fastp quality trimming at Q25, MiXCR clonotype calling, in-frame beta chains only. Every distinct CDR3 protein forms one entry, paired with its most common genes and DNA. TCRdb, rather than the study authors, made the V and J calls. Counted in this sample were under 300,000 distinct CDR3 sequences; about 7.1% of them appeared once. About 0.85% of the sample is taken by the ten largest.

The entry originates in a study of T cells after yellow fever vaccination (dated by TCRdb to the late 2010s). For the wider study: Libraries from fractions with low cell numbers were prepared with the SMART-Seq v4 Ultra Low Input RNA kit. To follow T-cell clones before and after both primary and booster YFV17D yellow fever vaccination, bulk TCR alpha and beta repertoires underwent longitudinal sequencing. Two healthy male donors made up the cohort, one aged 18 to 29 years and the other aged 30 to 40 years. Blood was collected at multiple timepoints before and after primary and secondary immunization, and bulk PBMC replicates and cell subsets were isolated. Points the paper makes about the study in general: The secondary T-cell response was found to be weaker but faster than the primary response, with a peak reached on day 5 rather than on day 15. Only a couple of donors were included in the study, so the extent to which the findings can be generalized is limited. A small share of clonotypes occurred in both CD4 and CD8 compartments, likely arising from convergent recombination. Because abundant contaminating clonotypes from the bulk population could be contained in FACS-sorted repertoires, computational filtering was required. After the booster, most of the clones that had expanded following primary vaccination were detected again (roughly 97% of CD4 and 85% to 90% of CD8), which suggests that memory was broadly maintained.

This sample's treatment or condition label indicates: live attenuated yellow fever vaccine strain. A standard Ficoll-Paque protocol was used to isolate PBMCs from peripheral blood. Dynabeads CD4 and CD8 positive selection kits were used to isolate CD4 and CD8 T-cell fractions. TriZol was used to extract RNA from bulk PBMCs, from CD4 and CD8 fractions, and from dextramer-positive and dextramer-negative fractions. The CDR3 starts with the cysteine, ends with the phenylalanine, and has 16 residues. The only DNA kept is the CDR3, 48 bases in frame from the first base. Germline trimming amounts to 7 bases on V and 5 bases on J, with 11 as the count of junction bases outside the gene matches. CDR1 and CDR2 are read off the germline V gene (reference sequence) as SGHAT and FQDESV.

This receptor was identified in a man aged 25-45 years who received the YFV17D yellow fever vaccine. The rearrangement combines TRBV11-1 with TRBJ2-2; 9 junctional bases match TRBD2. The sample consisted of CD4+ T cells sorted from PBMCs, taken 15 days after the yellow fever booster vaccination. The nucleotide sequence is given as TGTGCCAGCACCCAAGATAGCGGGAGCGGAACCGGGGAGCTGTTTTTT. Its product reads: CASTQDSGSGTGELFF.